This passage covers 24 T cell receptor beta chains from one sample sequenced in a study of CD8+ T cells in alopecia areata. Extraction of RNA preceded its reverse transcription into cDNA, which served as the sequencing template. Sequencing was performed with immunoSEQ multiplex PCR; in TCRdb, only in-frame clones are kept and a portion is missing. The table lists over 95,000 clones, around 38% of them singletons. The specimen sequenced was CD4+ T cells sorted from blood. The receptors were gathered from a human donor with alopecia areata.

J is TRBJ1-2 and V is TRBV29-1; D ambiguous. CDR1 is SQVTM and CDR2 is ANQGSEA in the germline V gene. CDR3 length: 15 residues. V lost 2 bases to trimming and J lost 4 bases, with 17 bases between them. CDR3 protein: CSVESSSPFSYGYTF. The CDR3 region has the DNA TGCAGCGTTGAATCCTCCTCCCCGTTCTCCTATGGCTACACCTTC.

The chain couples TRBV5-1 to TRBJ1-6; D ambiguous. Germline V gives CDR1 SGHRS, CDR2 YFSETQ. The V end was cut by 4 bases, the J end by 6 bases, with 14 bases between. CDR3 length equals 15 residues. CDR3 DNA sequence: TGCGCCAGCAGCACTAACCCAGATACTAATTCACCCCTCCACTTT. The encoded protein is CASSTNPDTNSPLHF.

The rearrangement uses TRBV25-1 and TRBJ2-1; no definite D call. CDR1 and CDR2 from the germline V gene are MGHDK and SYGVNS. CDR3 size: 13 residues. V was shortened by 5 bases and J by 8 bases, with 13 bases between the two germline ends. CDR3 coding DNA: TGTGCCAGCAGTAGACCAGGTTTGGATGAGCAGTTCTTC. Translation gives CASSRPGLDEQFF.

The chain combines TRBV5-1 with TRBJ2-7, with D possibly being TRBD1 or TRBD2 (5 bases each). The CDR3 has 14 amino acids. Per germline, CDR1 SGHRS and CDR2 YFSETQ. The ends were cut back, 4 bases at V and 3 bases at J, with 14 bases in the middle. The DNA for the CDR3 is TGCGCCAGCAGCCTCGGGACGACTGGCTACGAGCAGTACTTC. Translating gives CASSLGTTGYEQYF.

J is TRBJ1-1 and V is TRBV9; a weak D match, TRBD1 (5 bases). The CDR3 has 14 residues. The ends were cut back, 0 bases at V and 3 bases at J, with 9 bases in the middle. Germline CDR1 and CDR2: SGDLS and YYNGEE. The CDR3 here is CASSVDPRDTEAFF. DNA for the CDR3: TGTGCCAGCAGCGTAGACCCCAGGGACACTGAAGCTTTCTTT.

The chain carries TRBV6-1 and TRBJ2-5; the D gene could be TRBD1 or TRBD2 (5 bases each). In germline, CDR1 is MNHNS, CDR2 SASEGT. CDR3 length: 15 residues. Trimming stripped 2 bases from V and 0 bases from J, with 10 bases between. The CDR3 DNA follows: TGTGCCAGCAGTGAACAAAGGGGAGACCAAGAGACCCAGTACTTC. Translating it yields CASSEQRGDQETQYF.

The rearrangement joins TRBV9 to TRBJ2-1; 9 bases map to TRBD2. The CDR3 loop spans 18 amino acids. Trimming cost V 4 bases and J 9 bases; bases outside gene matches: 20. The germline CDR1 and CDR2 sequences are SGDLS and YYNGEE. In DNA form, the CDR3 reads TGTGCCAGCAGCCCACCCCAAGCCCGGCGGGGGGGCAGGGGTGAGCAGTTCTTC. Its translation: CASSPPQARRGGRGEQFF. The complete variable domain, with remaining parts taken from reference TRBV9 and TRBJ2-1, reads DSGVTQTPKHLITATGQRVTLRCSPRSGDLSVYWYQQSLDQGLQFLIQYYNGEERAKGNILERFSAQQFPDLHSELNLSSLELGDSALYFCASSPPQARRGGRGEQFFGPGTRLTVL.

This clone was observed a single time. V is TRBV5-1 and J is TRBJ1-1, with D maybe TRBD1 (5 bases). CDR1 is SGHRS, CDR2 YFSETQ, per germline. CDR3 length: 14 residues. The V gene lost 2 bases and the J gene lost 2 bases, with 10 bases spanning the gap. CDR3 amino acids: CASSFRDGNTEAFF. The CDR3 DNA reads TGCGCCAGCAGCTTCCGGGACGGAAACACTGAAGCTTTCTTT.

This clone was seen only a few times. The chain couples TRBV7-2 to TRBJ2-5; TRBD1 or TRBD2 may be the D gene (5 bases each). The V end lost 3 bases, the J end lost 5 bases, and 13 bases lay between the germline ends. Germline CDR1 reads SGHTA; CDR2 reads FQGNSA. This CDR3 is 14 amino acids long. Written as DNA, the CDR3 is TGTGCCAGCAGCTTGGAGAGGGGCGTCGAGACCCAGTACTTC. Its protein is CASSLERGVETQYF.

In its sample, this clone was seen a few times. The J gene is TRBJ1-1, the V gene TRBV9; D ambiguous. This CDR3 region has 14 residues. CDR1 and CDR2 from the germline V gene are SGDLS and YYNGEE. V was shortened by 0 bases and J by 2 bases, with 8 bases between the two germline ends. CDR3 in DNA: TGTGCCAGCAGCGTAGTCCTGGGAAACACTGAAGCTTTCTTT. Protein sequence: CASSVVLGNTEAFF. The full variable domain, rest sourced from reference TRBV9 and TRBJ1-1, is DSGVTQTPKHLITATGQRVTLRCSPRSGDLSVYWYQQSLDQGLQFLIQYYNGEERAKGNILERFSAQQFPDLHSELNLSSLELGDSALYFCASSVVLGNTEAFFGQGTRLTVV.

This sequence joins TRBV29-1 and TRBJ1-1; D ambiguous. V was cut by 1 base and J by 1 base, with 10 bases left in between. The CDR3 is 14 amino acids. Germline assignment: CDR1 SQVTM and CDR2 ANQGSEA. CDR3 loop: CSVEVSQKNTEAFF. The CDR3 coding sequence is TGCAGCGTTGAAGTGTCCCAGAAGAACACTGAAGCTTTCTTT.

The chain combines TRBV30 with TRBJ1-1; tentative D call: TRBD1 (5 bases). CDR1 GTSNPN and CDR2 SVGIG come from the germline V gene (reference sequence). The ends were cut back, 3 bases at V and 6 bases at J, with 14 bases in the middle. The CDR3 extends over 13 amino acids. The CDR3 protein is CAWRNSQESEAFF. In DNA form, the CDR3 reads TGTGCCTGGAGGAACTCACAGGAGTCTGAAGCTTTCTTT.

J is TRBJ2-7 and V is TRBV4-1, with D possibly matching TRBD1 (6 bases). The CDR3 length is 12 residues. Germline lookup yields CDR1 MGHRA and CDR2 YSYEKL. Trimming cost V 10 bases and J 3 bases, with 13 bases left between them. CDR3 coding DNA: TGCGCCATCTACAGGGACCGCTACGAGCAGTACTTC. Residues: CAIYRDRYEQYF.

DNA for the CDR3: TGTGCCAGCAGCGGGACTAGCGGCTCCTACGAGCAGTACTTC. Its translation is CASSGTSGSYEQYF. V gene TRBV6-6 combines with J gene TRBJ2-7, with TRBD2 matching over 11 bases. The V and J ends lost 6 bases and 0 bases, in that order; junction bases with no gene match: 1. The CDR3 is 14 amino acids. Germline V lookup: CDR1 MNHNY, CDR2 SVGAGI (reference sequence).

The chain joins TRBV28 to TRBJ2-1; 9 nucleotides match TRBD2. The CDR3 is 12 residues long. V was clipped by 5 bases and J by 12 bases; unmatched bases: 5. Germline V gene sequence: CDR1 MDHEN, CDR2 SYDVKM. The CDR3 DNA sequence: TGTGCCAGCAGTCGGCGGCGGGAGGGGCAGTTCTTC. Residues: CASSRRREGQFF.

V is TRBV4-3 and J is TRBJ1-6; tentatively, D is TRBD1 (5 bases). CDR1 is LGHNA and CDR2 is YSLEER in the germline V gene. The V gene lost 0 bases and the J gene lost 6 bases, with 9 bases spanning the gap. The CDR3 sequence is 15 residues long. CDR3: CASSQERQINSPLHF. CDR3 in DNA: TGCGCCAGCAGCCAAGAGAGACAGATTAATTCACCCCTCCACTTT.

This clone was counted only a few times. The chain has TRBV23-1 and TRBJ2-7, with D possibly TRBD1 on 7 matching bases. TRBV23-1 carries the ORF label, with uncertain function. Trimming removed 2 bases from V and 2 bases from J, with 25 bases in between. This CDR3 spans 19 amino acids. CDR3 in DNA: TGCGCCAGCAGTCAAAGGGTAGACCAGGGGGGTTTTGGCCCCTACGAGCAGTACTTC. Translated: CASSQRVDQGGFGPYEQYF.

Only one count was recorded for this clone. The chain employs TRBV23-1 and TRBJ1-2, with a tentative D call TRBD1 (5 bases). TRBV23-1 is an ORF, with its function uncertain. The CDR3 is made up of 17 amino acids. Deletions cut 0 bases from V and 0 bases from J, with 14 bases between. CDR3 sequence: CASSQSSLRTPNYGYTF. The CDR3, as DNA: TGCGCCAGCAGTCAATCTAGTCTGCGGACACCTAACTATGGCTACACCTTC.

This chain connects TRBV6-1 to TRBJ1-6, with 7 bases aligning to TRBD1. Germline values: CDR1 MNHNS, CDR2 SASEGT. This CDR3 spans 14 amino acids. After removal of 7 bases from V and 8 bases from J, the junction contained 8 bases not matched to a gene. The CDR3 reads CASTLGQEDSPLHF. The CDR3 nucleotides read TGTGCCAGCACTCTCGGACAGGAGGATTCACCCCTCCACTTT.

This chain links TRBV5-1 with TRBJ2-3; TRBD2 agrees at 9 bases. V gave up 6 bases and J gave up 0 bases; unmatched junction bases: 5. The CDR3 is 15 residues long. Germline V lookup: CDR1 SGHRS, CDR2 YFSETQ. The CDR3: CASTVTSGSTDTQYF. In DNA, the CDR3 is TGCGCCAGCACCGTAACTAGCGGGAGCACAGATACGCAGTATTTT.

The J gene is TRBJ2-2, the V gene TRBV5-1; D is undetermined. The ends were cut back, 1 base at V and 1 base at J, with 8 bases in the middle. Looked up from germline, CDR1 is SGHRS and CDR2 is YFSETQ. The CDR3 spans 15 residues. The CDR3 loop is CASSLNNLNTGELFF. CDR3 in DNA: TGCGCCAGCAGCTTGAACAACCTGAACACCGGGGAGCTGTTTTTT.

CDR3 coding DNA: TGTGCCAGCAGCTATAGGGGTGCCGGGAACACTGAAGCTTTCTTT. Translated, it gives CASSYRGAGNTEAFF. The chain links TRBV5-6 to TRBJ1-1; maybe TRBD1 (5 bases). Trimming shortened V by 3 bases and J by 1 base, and 13 bases separated the two germline ends. CDR1 is SGHDT, CDR2 YYEEEE, per germline. This CDR3 has 15 residues.

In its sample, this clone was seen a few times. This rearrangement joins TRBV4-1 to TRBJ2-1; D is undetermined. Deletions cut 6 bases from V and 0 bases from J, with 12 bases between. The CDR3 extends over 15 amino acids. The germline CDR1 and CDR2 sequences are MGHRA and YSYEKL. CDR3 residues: CASRRLPSSYNEQFF. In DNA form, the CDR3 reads TGCGCCAGCAGACGACTGCCGAGCTCCTACAATGAGCAGTTCTTC.

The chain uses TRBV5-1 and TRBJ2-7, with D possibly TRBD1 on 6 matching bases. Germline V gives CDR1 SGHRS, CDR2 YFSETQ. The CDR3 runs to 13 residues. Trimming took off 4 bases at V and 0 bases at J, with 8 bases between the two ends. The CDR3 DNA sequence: TGCGCCAGCAGCGGGGACAACTCCTACGAGCAGTACTTC. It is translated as CASSGDNSYEQYF.